The 27 T cell receptor beta chains below come from one sample, sequenced in a study of shared clonotypes between healthy human individuals. Profiling relied on immunoSEQ multiplex PCR, and the TCRdb table lists in-frame clones only, not all of them. The repertoire consists of over a million clones, with approximately 98.5% occurring once and the leading ten covering over 0.3%. The specimen was naive CD4+ T cells sorted from blood. Subset in this sample: CD45RA+ positively selected. Receptors were obtained from a man between 25 and 39 years old in good health.

This chain joins TRBV10-3 and TRBJ2-7; maybe TRBD1 (5 bases). V lost 7 bases, J lost 6 bases, and 16 bases lay in between. The length of the CDR3 is 13 residues. Germline assignment: CDR1 ENHRY and CDR2 SYGVKD. This chain's CDR3 is CAIKGRDRLEQYF. The DNA of the CDR3 is TGTGCCATCAAGGGCAGGGATCGCCTCGAGCAGTACTTC.

This clone occurred once. The chain recombines TRBV6-1 with TRBJ1-3, with D uncertain. Trimming stripped 0 bases from V and 3 bases from J, with 9 bases between. Germline V gene sequence: CDR1 MNHNS, CDR2 SASEGT. CDR3 length: 15 residues. Here the CDR3 reads CASSEAGRVGNTIYF. In DNA, the CDR3 is TGTGCCAGCAGTGAAGCGGGAAGGGTTGGAAACACCATATATTTT.

This chain uses TRBV10-3 with TRBJ2-3; TRBD1 matches 8 bases. J was trimmed by 2 bases and V by 2 bases; bases with no gene match: 6. The germline gives CDR1 ENHRY, CDR2 SYGVKD. The CDR3 runs 16 residues. CDR3 DNA sequence: TGTGCCATCAGTGAGATCCGGGGACAGGCCACAGATACGCAGTATTTT. Translating it yields CAISEIRGQATDTQYF.

The chain employs TRBV30 and TRBJ2-5; D uncertain. With 1 base removed from V and 4 bases from J, the gap between germline ends came to 19 bases. The CDR3 sequence is 16 residues long. Germline lookup yields CDR1 GTSNPN and CDR2 SVGIG (reference sequence). CDR3 nucleotides: TGTGCCTGGAGTGCTCACCTTTTAGTAAACGGAGAGACCCAGTACTTC. Its protein is CAWSAHLLVNGETQYF.

Remarks on this clone: The junction departs from germline at one end; a sequencing error may be responsible. Distinct nucleotide sequences in the sample also encode this CDR3. This chain connects TRBV7-3 to TRBJ1-1; TRBD1 matches 9 bases. This CDR3 contains 14 residues. Per germline, CDR1 SGHTA and CDR2 FQGTGA. The CDR3 spells CASSLTGGGTEAFF. The CDR3 coding sequence is TGTGCCAGCAGCCTAACAGGGGGCGGCACTGAAGCTTTCTTT.

The CDR3, as DNA: TGTGCCTGGAGTGTAGTTGGGTTGCCCTACGAGCAGTACTTC. This encodes CAWSVVGLPYEQYF. V is TRBV30 and J is TRBJ2-7; D uncertain. CDR1 and CDR2 (germline): GTSNPN, SVGIG (reference sequence). The ends were cut back, 0 bases at V and 2 bases at J, with 11 bases in the middle. There are 14 residues in the CDR3.

This chain connects TRBV29-1 to TRBJ2-1; D is ambiguous. The germline CDR1 and CDR2 sequences are SQVTM and ANQGSEA. Trimming pared 6 bases from V and 8 bases from J, leaving 11 bases between. CDR3 length: 11 amino acids. The CDR3 is CSVQVVYEQFF. CDR3 in DNA: TGCAGCGTCCAAGTAGTCTATGAGCAGTTCTTC.

The V gene is TRBV7-9, the J gene TRBJ2-3; TRBD1 matches at 9 bases. The germline CDR1 and CDR2 sequences are SEHNR and FQNEAQ (reference sequence). Trimming took 5 bases from V and 4 from J; bases not matched to a gene: 16. There are 18 residues in the CDR3. CDR3: CASSPEGRGQGDPDTQYF. The CDR3 nucleotides are TGTGCCAGCAGCCCTGAGGGACGGGGACAGGGAGATCCAGATACGCAGTATTTT. Variable domain in full (rest from reference TRBV7-9 and TRBJ2-3): DTGVSQNPRHKITKRGQNVTFRCDPISEHNRLYWYRQTLGQGPEFLTYFQNEAQLEKSRLLSDRFSAERPKGSFSTLEIQRTEQGDSAMYLCASSPEGRGQGDPDTQYFGPGTRLTVL.

The chain carries TRBV29-1 and TRBJ2-6; possibly TRBD2 for D (6 bases). V shed 5 bases and J shed 4 bases, with 15 bases lying between them. The CDR3 extends over 15 amino acids. CDR1 and CDR2 from the germline V gene are SQVTM and ANQGSEA. CDR3 DNA: TGCAGCGTTCCGGGGGTAGTGTGCGGGGCCAACGTCCTGACTTTC. Amino acid sequence: CSVPGVVCGANVLTF.

This sequence joins TRBV5-4 and TRBJ1-1; tentative D call: TRBD1 (5 bases). The CDR3 sequence is 15 residues long. Germline loops: CDR1 SGHNT, CDR2 YYREEE (reference sequence). V was cut by 0 bases and J by 1 base, with 10 bases left in between. The chain's CDR3 is CASSLVGRANTEAFF. The CDR3 nucleotides are TGTGCCAGCAGCTTGGTGGGCAGGGCGAACACTGAAGCTTTCTTT.

The rearrangement joins TRBV7-3 to TRBJ2-1; maybe TRBD2 (5 bases). Germline CDR1 reads SGHTA; CDR2 reads FQGTGA. Trimming pared 5 bases from V and 0 bases from J, leaving 11 bases between. This CDR3 is built from 15 residues. The CDR3 sequence: CASSRTRSSYNEQFF. The DNA of the CDR3 is TGTGCCAGCAGCCGGACTCGGAGCTCCTACAATGAGCAGTTCTTC.

This chain joins TRBV19 and TRBJ1-2; D gene uncertain. With 8 bases removed from V and 4 bases from J, the gap between germline ends came to 8 bases. Germline V gives CDR1 LNHDA, CDR2 SQIVND (reference sequence). This CDR3 spans 11 amino acids. The CDR3 protein is CASGEGYGYTF. CDR3 DNA sequence: TGTGCCAGTGGTGAGGGCTATGGCTACACCTTC.

The CDR3 DNA follows: TGTGCCAGCAGCTTAACGGCGCTAGTTGCGGACACGCAGTATTTT. It is translated as CASSLTALVADTQYF. The chain has TRBV7-3 and TRBJ2-3; D gene uncertain. The CDR3 is 15 residues long. Germline CDR1 is SGHTA and CDR2 is FQGTGA. V dropped 0 bases and J dropped 9 bases, with 16 bases sitting between them.

The V gene is TRBV5-4, the J gene TRBJ1-3; 12 bases map to TRBD1. The trim removed 0 bases at V and 0 bases at J, leaving 1 base unmatched. The V gene's germline CDR1 is SGHNT and CDR2 YYREEE (reference sequence). CDR3 length: 17 residues. Here the CDR3 DNA reads TGTGCCAGCAGCTTGGGGGACAGGGGGCTCTCTGGAAACACCATATATTTT. It specifies CASSLGDRGLSGNTIYF. Full variable domain (missing parts from reference TRBV5-4 and TRBJ1-3): ETGVTQSPTHLIKTRGQQVTLRCSSQSGHNTVSWYQQALGQGPQFIFQYYREEENGRGNFPPRFSGLQFPNYSSELNVNALELDDSALYLCASSLGDRGLSGNTIYFGEGSWLTVV.

CDR3 protein: CAMGAQFGTGELFF. For the CDR3, the DNA is TGTGCCATGGGCGCCCAATTCGGGACCGGGGAGCTGTTTTTT. The chain links TRBV10-3 to TRBJ2-2, with unresolved D. The V and J ends lost 9 bases and 5 bases respectively, with 16 bases between them. Looked up from germline, CDR1 is ENHRY and CDR2 is SYGVKD. This CDR3 is built from 14 residues.

This clone was seen once. The gene calls are TRBV18 and TRBJ1-1; a possible D gene is TRBD1 (5 bases). The CDR3 covers 15 residues. The ends were cut back, 3 bases at V and 1 base at J, with 12 bases in the middle. Germline lookup yields CDR1 KGHSH and CDR2 LQKENI. The CDR3 region has the DNA TGTGCCAGCTCACCCACGGGGCGGGGGAACACTGAAGCTTTCTTT. Its translation: CASSPTGRGNTEAFF.

The chain recombines TRBV7-2 with TRBJ2-5; the match to TRBD1 covers 7 bases. The CDR3 runs to 15 residues. V lost 2 bases and J lost 0; bases outside the gene matches: 3. Germline-derived CDR1 and CDR2 are SGHTA and FQGNSA. CDR3 protein: CASSLNRGNQETQYF. DNA for the CDR3: TGTGCCAGCAGCTTAAACAGGGGAAACCAAGAGACCCAGTACTTC.

This chain uses TRBV7-9 with TRBJ2-5, with a weak D call TRBD2 (7 bases). In germline, CDR1 is SEHNR, CDR2 FQNEAQ (reference sequence). The CDR3 covers 12 residues. V lost 6 bases and J 5 bases, leaving 10 bases between the germline ends. CDR3 region: CASRGGGETQYF. The CDR3 DNA reads as TGTGCCAGCAGAGGGGGAGGGGAGACCCAGTACTTC.

This clone showed up just once. The CDR3 DNA sequence: TGTGCCGGCCAGGGGACAGGGGGCTTACTCACTGAAGCTTTCTTT. The encoded protein is CAGQGTGGLLTEAFF. The chain employs TRBV2 and TRBJ1-1; 12 bases line up with TRBD1. Germline V gene data show CDR1 as SNHLY and CDR2 as FYNNEI. The CDR3 is made up of 15 amino acids. Trimming cost V 11 bases and J 4 bases; bases outside gene matches: 11.

The chain's CDR3 is CASSPLVETMETQYF. CDR3 nucleotide sequence: TGTGCCAGCTCACCCCTCGTTGAAACTATGGAGACCCAGTACTTC. V usage is TRBV18 and J usage is TRBJ2-5; D is unclear. The CDR3 covers 15 residues. Germline-derived CDR1 and CDR2 are KGHSH and LQKENI. Trimming shortened V by 3 bases and J by 5 bases, and 16 bases separated the two germline ends. Combining the CDR3 with reference TRBV18 and TRBJ2-5 gives the whole variable domain NAGVMQNPRHLVRRRGQEARLRCSPMKGHSHVYWYRQLPEEGLKFMVYLQKENIIDESGMPKERFSAEFPKEGPSILRIQQVVRGDSAAYFCASSPLVETMETQYFGPGTRLLVL.

This chain connects TRBV9 to TRBJ2-5, with 9 bases fitting TRBD2. The CDR3 is 15 residues long. CDR1 and CDR2 (germline): SGDLS, YYNGEE. J gave up 5 bases and V 7 bases, and 12 bases lay outside the gene matches. The CDR3 protein is CASGAAGGPGETQYF. For the CDR3, the DNA is TGTGCCAGCGGAGCGGCGGGAGGGCCGGGTGAGACCCAGTACTTC.

The CDR3 region is CAWSDGGVTYEQYF. The DNA of the CDR3 is TGTGCCTGGAGTGATGGCGGAGTGACCTACGAGCAGTACTTC. V is TRBV30 and J is TRBJ2-7, with D hard to call. V shed 1 base and J shed 2 bases, with 12 bases lying between them. The CDR3 totals 14 residues. Germline CDR1 and CDR2: GTSNPN and SVGIG (reference sequence).

This sequence joins TRBV5-1 and TRBJ2-5; maybe TRBD2 (6 bases). Germline CDR1 SGHRS, CDR2 YFSETQ. The CDR3 runs 14 residues. The germline V and J ends were trimmed by 0 bases and 1 base, with 7 bases remaining between them. CDR3 bases: TGCGCCAGCAGCTTGGGGGACTTCCAAGAGACCCAGTACTTC. Amino acids: CASSLGDFQETQYF.

Worth noting for this clone: Additional DNA sequences in this sample encode the identical CDR3. V gene TRBV5-1 combines with J gene TRBJ1-5; D call uncertain. Deletions cut 2 bases from V and 3 bases from J, with 6 bases between. The CDR3 sequence is 13 residues long. In germline, CDR1 is SGHRS, CDR2 YFSETQ. CDR3 sequence reads: CASSLGNNQPQHF. In DNA, the CDR3 is TGCGCCAGCAGCTTAGGCAACAATCAGCCCCAGCATTTT.

The sample holds one count of this clone. The chain recombines TRBV9 with TRBJ2-7; tentatively, D is TRBD2 (6 bases). The CDR3 runs 15 residues. Trimming removed 0 bases at V and 2 bases at J, with 12 bases between. CDR1 and CDR2 from the germline V gene are SGDLS and YYNGEE. The CDR3 DNA sequence: TGTGCCAGCAGCGTAGGTAGCGGCGCTCCCTACGAGCAGTACTTC. It yields the protein CASSVGSGAPYEQYF.

This chain uses TRBV18 with TRBJ2-1; TRBD2 is a possible D gene (5 bases). V was cut by 10 bases and J by 7 bases, with 14 bases left in between. The CDR3 runs to 12 residues. Germline CDR1 and CDR2: KGHSH and LQKENI. The CDR3: CANIARWNEQFF. CDR3 DNA: TGTGCCAACATAGCGCGGTGGAATGAGCAGTTCTTC.

This chain links TRBV21-1 with TRBJ2-5. TRBV21-1 is deemed a pseudogene. CDR3 length: 13 residues. The CDR3 nucleotides are TGTGCCAGCATCCAAAATGGGGGAGAGACCCAGTACTTC. This gives the protein CASIQNGGETQYF.